These 27 T cell receptor beta chains share one sample of origin, sequenced in a study of blood T cell repertoires in COVID-19. Here immunoSEQ multiplex PCR was the method, and the copy in TCRdb shows in-frame clones only, minus some. Among about 55,000 clones listed, more than 70% were seen once. Material: peripheral blood. These receptors were taken from a human donor in a cohort sampled during active COVID-19.

The CDR3 protein is CASRSNLGLTNYGYTF. The CDR3 bases are TGTGCCAGCAGGTCGAATCTCGGGTTGACTAACTATGGCTACACCTTC. The V and J genes are TRBV3-1 (or the pseudogene TRBV3-2) and TRBJ1-2; no clear D. The germline V gene encodes CDR1 LGHDT and CDR2 YNNKEL (reference sequence). CDR3 length: 16 residues. Trimming took 6 bases from V and 0 from J, leaving 17 bases between them.

The rearrangement joins TRBV2 to TRBJ1-2; maybe TRBD1 (6 bases). The CDR3 length is 14 residues. V lost 6 bases, J lost 4 bases, and 15 bases lay in between. The germline CDR1 and CDR2 sequences are SNHLY and FYNNEI. The CDR3 is CASSRGQQPYGYTF. The CDR3 DNA sequence: TGTGCCAGCAGCCGAGGACAGCAACCCTATGGCTACACCTTC.

The CDR3 protein is CASSQEVPNTEAFF. In nucleotides, the CDR3 is TGTGCCAGCAGCCAGGAGGTTCCGAACACTGAAGCTTTCTTT. The rearrangement links TRBV3-1 (or the pseudogene TRBV3-2) to TRBJ1-1; D is uncertain. This CDR3 spans 14 amino acids. Germline V gene data show CDR1 as LGHDT and CDR2 as YNNKEL (reference sequence). The V end was cut by 3 bases, the J end by 1 base, with 9 bases between.

This clone was observed a few times. The rearrangement uses TRBV7-2 and TRBJ1-4; 9 nucleotides align to TRBD1. The V segment lost 5 bases and the J segment 7 bases; nucleotides outside the gene matches: 5. CDR3 size: 14 residues. Germline CDR1 and CDR2: SGHTA and FQGNSA. DNA for the CDR3: TGTGCCAGCAGCCCGGGACAGGGAGGTGAAAAACTGTTTTTT. This gives the protein CASSPGQGGEKLFF.

This clone has just a few counts. The genes are TRBV28 and TRBJ1-1, with a weak D call TRBD1 (5 bases). This CDR3 region has 14 residues. In germline, CDR1 is MDHEN, CDR2 SYDVKM. V lost 8 bases to trimming and J lost 0 bases, with 13 bases between them. As DNA, the CDR3 is TGTGCCAGCTCTCAGGGCGTCATGAACACTGAAGCTTTCTTT. Protein: CASSQGVMNTEAFF.

DNA for the CDR3: TGTGCCAGCAGCTGGGACTTTAACTATGGCTACACCTTC. It specifies CASSWDFNYGYTF. J is TRBJ1-2 and V is TRBV5-5; D perhaps matches TRBD1 (5 bases). CDR1 is SGHKS and CDR2 is YYEKEE in the germline V gene (reference sequence). V was pared by 3 bases and J by 1 base, with 7 bases between. The CDR3 sequence is 13 residues long. Full variable domain (outside the CDR3, taken from reference TRBV5-5 and TRBJ1-2): DAGVTQSPTHLIKTRGQQVTLRCSPISGHKSVSWYQQVLGQGPQFIFQYYEKEERGRGNFPDRFSARQFPNYSSELNVNALLLGDSALYLCASSWDFNYGYTFGSGTRLTVV.

The V and J genes are TRBV29-1 and TRBJ1-2; D remains ambiguous. Germline V gene lookup returns CDR1 SQVTM and CDR2 ANQGSEA. The ends were cut back, 5 bases at V and 6 bases at J, with 10 bases in the middle. The CDR3 spans 11 residues. As DNA, the CDR3 is TGCAGCGTTCGCAGGAATGATGGCTACACCTTC. Residues: CSVRRNDGYTF.

Of note for this clone: Other DNA sequences within the sample encode an identical CDR3. The rearrangement uses TRBV30 and TRBJ1-1; TRBD1 might be the D (5 bases). This CDR3 contains 13 residues. The germline V gene has CDR1 GTSNPN and CDR2 SVGIG (reference sequence). Between the trimmed V and J ends, which lost 3 bases and 0 bases, there was a span of 8 bases. Written as DNA, the CDR3 is TGTGCCTGGAGCCCAGGGATGAACACTGAAGCTTTCTTT. Translated, it gives CAWSPGMNTEAFF.

V usage is TRBV6-5 and J usage is TRBJ1-2; TRBD1 matches at 9 bases. V shed 0 bases and J 2 bases; nucleotides not matched to a gene: 4. This CDR3 is 16 amino acids long. Germline lookup yields CDR1 MNHEY and CDR2 SVGAGI. The DNA of the CDR3 is TGTGCCAGCAGTTACTCCCTGACAGGGGGAAACTATGGCTACACCTTC. Its translation: CASSYSLTGGNYGYTF.

The chain employs TRBV5-6 and TRBJ1-2; no reliable D call. This CDR3 is 14 amino acids long. V lost 3 bases, J lost 5 bases, and 14 bases lay in between. Germline-derived CDR1 and CDR2 are SGHDT and YYEEEE. The CDR3 protein is CASSSRITEYGYTF. In DNA form, the CDR3 reads TGTGCCAGCAGCTCCCGGATTACAGAATATGGCTACACCTTC.

The chain joins TRBV3-1 (or the pseudogene TRBV3-2) to TRBJ1-6; D gene uncertain. Trimming left V 4 bases short and J 4 bases short, with 5 bases between. Per germline, CDR1 LGHDT and CDR2 YNNKEL (reference sequence). The CDR3 has 13 residues. CDR3: CASSPQYNSPLHF. CDR3 nucleotides: TGTGCCAGCAGCCCGCAGTATAATTCACCCCTCCACTTT.

CDR3 in DNA: TGTGCCATCAGTGACCTCGGAGAGACCCAGTACTTC. This encodes CAISDLGETQYF. The chain recombines TRBV10-3 with TRBJ2-5; no clear D gene. Germline CDR1 and CDR2: ENHRY and SYGVKD. The CDR3 consists of 12 residues. Deletions cut 3 bases from V and 4 bases from J, with 6 bases between.

This clone was seen more than once but under ten times. The chain recombines TRBV19 with TRBJ2-5, with no clear D. The V end was cut by 4 bases, the J end by 2 bases, with 14 bases between. The CDR3 loop spans 15 amino acids. Germline CDR1 and CDR2: LNHDA and SQIVND (reference sequence). The CDR3 here is CASSSRDTLQETQYF. CDR3 DNA: TGTGCCAGTAGTAGCCGCGACACACTTCAAGAGACCCAGTACTTC.

A few counts support this clone. CDR3 residues: CASSERMEAFNSPLHF. The DNA of the CDR3 is TGTGCCAGCAGTGAAAGAATGGAGGCTTTTAATTCACCCCTCCACTTT. This chain joins TRBV2 and TRBJ1-6; D is ambiguous. This CDR3 is 16 amino acids long. Germline V gene lookup returns CDR1 SNHLY and CDR2 FYNNEI. The V end lost 2 bases, the J end lost 6 bases, and 14 bases lay between the germline ends.

The J gene is TRBJ2-1, the V gene TRBV19; 10 nucleotides align to TRBD1. Germline lookup yields CDR1 LNHDA and CDR2 SQIVND (reference sequence). The CDR3 is 16 amino acids. V lost 5 bases and J lost 2; bases outside the gene matches: 6. CDR3 coding DNA: TGTGCCAGTAGTTCGGCGACAGGGGGCACCTACAATGAGCAGTTCTTC. Its translation: CASSSATGGTYNEQFF. Combining the CDR3 with reference TRBV19 and TRBJ2-1 gives the whole variable domain DGGITQSPKYLFRKEGQNVTLSCEQNLNHDAMYWYRQDPGQGLRLIYYSQIVNDFQKGDIAEGYSVSREKKESFPLTVTSAQKNPTAFYLCASSSATGGTYNEQFFGPGTRLTVL.

In its sample, this clone was seen once. The chain combines TRBV6-6 with TRBJ2-5; 11 bases agree with TRBD2. V gave up 6 bases and J gave up 5 bases; unmatched junction bases: 8. This CDR3 comprises 15 residues. Per germline, CDR1 MNHNY and CDR2 SVGAGI (reference sequence). This CDR3 is CASSYTSGGRETQYF. CDR3 nucleotide sequence: TGTGCCAGCAGCTATACTAGCGGGGGTCGGGAGACCCAGTACTTC.

This chain uses TRBV18 with TRBJ1-3, with D possibly TRBD1 on 5 matching bases. This CDR3 contains 13 residues. V lost 3 bases and J 8 bases, leaving 11 bases between the germline ends. Per germline, CDR1 KGHSH and CDR2 LQKENI. CDR3 in amino acids: CASSPAPGDTIYF. CDR3 in DNA: TGTGCCAGCTCACCGGCGCCGGGGGACACCATATATTTT.

V and J are TRBV10-2 and TRBJ2-5, with D unclear. Germline CDR1 and CDR2: WSHSY and SAAADI. The CDR3 is made up of 13 amino acids. V lost 4 bases and J lost 5, with 11 bases in between. CDR3 region: CASSGQAQETQYF. The CDR3 DNA reads as TGCGCCAGCAGTGGACAAGCACAGGAGACCCAGTACTTC.

This chain uses TRBV28 with TRBJ1-1; D may be TRBD1 (6 bases). The CDR3 has 17 residues. V was shortened by 1 base and J by 5 bases, with 20 bases between the two germline ends. Germline V gene data show CDR1 as MDHEN and CDR2 as SYDVKM. CDR3 sequence (DNA): TGTGCCAGCAGTTTATTCCCACCCCCAGACAGGTGGACTGAAGCTTTCTTT. Its protein is CASSLFPPPDRWTEAFF.

The chain recombines TRBV3-1 (or the pseudogene TRBV3-2) with TRBJ1-5; D is unclear. This CDR3 has 14 amino acids. The germline gives CDR1 LGHDT, CDR2 YNNKEL (reference sequence). Deletions cut 3 bases from V and 5 bases from J, with 11 bases between. CDR3: CASSQQAGYQPQHF. CDR3 coding DNA: TGTGCCAGCAGCCAGCAGGCAGGTTATCAGCCCCAGCATTTT.

The rearrangement links TRBV6-5 to TRBJ2-2; 9 bases are a match to TRBD2. Unmatched junction bases numbered 8, after V lost 6 bases and J lost 6 bases. Germline values: CDR1 MNHEY, CDR2 SVGAGI. This CDR3 spans 15 amino acids. The CDR3 DNA reads TGTGCCAGCAGCTTAAGCGGGGGGAAGGCCGGGGAGCTGTTTTTT. It codes for CASSLSGGKAGELFF.

This chain links TRBV14 with TRBJ1-4; TRBD1 aligns across 9 bases. Per germline, CDR1 SGHDN and CDR2 FVKESK. The CDR3 has 15 residues. V gave up 5 bases and J gave up 2 bases; unmatched junction bases: 3. The CDR3 nucleotides read TGTGCCAGCAGCGATGGACAGGGGACTAATGAAAAACTGTTTTTT. This encodes CASSDGQGTNEKLFF.

The CDR3 loop reads CASSVGQNSNQPQHF. In nucleotides, the CDR3 is TGTGCCAGCAGCGTGGGGCAAAATAGCAATCAGCCCCAGCATTTT. This rearrangement joins TRBV9 to TRBJ1-5, with a tentative D call TRBD1 (5 bases). Germline CDR1 is SGDLS and CDR2 is YYNGEE. Trimming took off 2 bases at V and 0 bases at J, with 9 bases between the two ends. The CDR3 length is 15 residues.

The rearrangement links TRBV9 to TRBJ1-1; D is possibly TRBD1 (6 bases). V was clipped by 2 bases and J by 5 bases, with 13 bases between them. This CDR3 comprises 14 residues. Germline V CDR1 and CDR2: SGDLS, YYNGEE. The CDR3 spells CASSVGIGGTEAFF. The CDR3 region has the DNA TGTGCCAGCAGCGTCGGTATAGGGGGTACTGAAGCTTTCTTT.

This chain connects TRBV5-1 to TRBJ2-2; 7 bases align to TRBD2. From germline, CDR1 is SGHRS and CDR2 YFSETQ. This CDR3 spans 15 amino acids. Trimming at V came to 1 base and at J to 1 base, leaving 1 base not matched to a gene. CDR3 nucleotide sequence: TGCGCCAGCAGCTTGACTAGCGAGAACACCGGGGAGCTGTTTTTT. It is translated as CASSLTSENTGELFF. Supplemented by reference TRBV5-1 and TRBJ2-2, the full variable domain reads KAGVTQTPRYLIKTRGQQVTLSCSPISGHRSVSWYQQTPGQGLQFLFEYFSETQRNKGNFPGRFSGRQFSNSRSEMNVSTLELGDSALYLCASSLTSENTGELFFGEGSRLTVL.

The chain carries TRBV9 and TRBJ2-5, with D tentatively TRBD2 (5 bases). This CDR3 spans 14 amino acids. In germline, CDR1 is SGDLS, CDR2 YYNGEE. The V and J ends lost 0 bases and 5 bases respectively, with 11 bases between them. The CDR3 DNA is TGTGCCAGCAGCGTAGCTGGGAGTCCGGAGACCCAGTACTTC. Protein: CASSVAGSPETQYF.

The chain is built from TRBV1 and TRBJ2-3; TRBD2 reflects the table's D call only, with no check against the DNA. TRBV1 is a pseudogene locus. The CDR3 extends over 15 amino acids. The CDR3 loop is CTSREEAGITDTQYF. CDR3 DNA sequence: TGCACCAGCCGGGAGGAAGCGGGGATAACAGATACGCAGTATTTT.